This is a list of T cell receptor beta chains from one sample in a study of human T cells and chemical hapten exposure. From the RACE reads, TCRdb called clonotypes with MiXCR, one entry per CDR3 protein. Of fewer than 500,000 distinct CDR3 sequences listed, 4.8% are singletons. The source was whole blood, collected in connection with sensitization to the hapten diphenylcyclopropenone (DPC). Receptor source: a woman aged 45-60 years with alopecia areata. Some clones in this sample may be carry-over from other donors' samples. CDR3s include the opening cysteine and the closing phenylalanine or tryptophan. Each record gives: J gene, D gene, clone size, V gene, CDR3 DNA, CDR3 protein. D genes are given only for firm matches. Part of the rows lack a size; the others show once, few, many or a class for expanded clones.

>TRBJ2-1|NA|many|TRBV12-3/TRBV12-4
TGTGCCAGCAGTGGGAGAGGATACAATGAGCAGTTCTTC
CASSGRGYNEQFF
>TRBJ2-3|NA|many|TRBV29-1
TGCAGCGGGGGGGAAGATACGCAGTATTTT
CSGGEDTQYF
>TRBJ2-4|NA|NA|TRBV7-2
TGTGCCAGCAGCTTAGAAGGGGGAGGGCCGGAGTTCGGCATTCAGTACTTC
CASSLEGGGPEFGIQYF
>TRBJ1-1|NA|many|TRBV3-1
TGTGCCAGCAGTAGGACGGATTACACTGAAGCTTTCTTT
CASSRTDYTEAFF
>TRBJ2-2|TRBD1|many|TRBV3-1
TGTGCCAGCAGCCAAGATCCCCGACAGGGGGGCACCGGGGAGCTGTTTTTT
CASSQDPRQGGTGELFF
>TRBJ1-5|NA|few|TRBV3-2
TGTGCCAGCAGCCTCCGGCCCCAGCATTTT
CASSLRPQHF
>TRBJ1-5|NA|many|TRBV6-2/TRBV6-3
TGTGCCAGCAGCCTTGCAGGGAACAATCAGCCCCAGCATTTT
CASSLAGNNQPQHF
>TRBJ1-1|NA|NA|TRBV6-5
TGTGCCAGCAGTTACGGAGGGGGTCTGAACACTGAAGCTTTCTTT
CASSYGGGLNTEAFF
>TRBJ2-3|NA|NA|TRBV28
TGTGCCAGCAGCTCAGAGCCAGATACGCAGTATTTT
CASSSEPDTQYF
>TRBJ1-4|NA|many|TRBV6-5
TGTGCCAGCAGCTCCGGACTGCAGAATGAAAAACTGTTTTTT
CASSSGLQNEKLFF
>TRBJ1-2|TRBD1|many|TRBV5-1
TGCGCCAGCGTACAGGGGGCGAGCTATGGCTACACCTTC
CASVQGASYGYTF
>TRBJ2-7|NA|few|TRBV6-6
TGTGCCAGCAGTTACCTCAGGGGTCACGAGCAGTACTTC
CASSYLRGHEQYF
>TRBJ1-6|NA|many|TRBV15
TGTGCCACCAGCATCCCCTACAGGGCAGAATCACCCCTCCACTTT
CATSIPYRAESPLHF
>TRBJ1-1|TRBD1|many|TRBV29-1
TGCAGCGTTGCTGGACAGGGGGGCGCTGAAGCTTTCTTT
CSVAGQGGAEAFF
>TRBJ1-6|NA|NA|TRBV18
TGTGCCAGCTCACGACTAGTCGGACAGAATAATTCACCCCTCCACTTT
CASSRLVGQNNSPLHF
>TRBJ1-5|NA|NA|TRBV20-1
TGCAGTGCTCACCGGGCCCTTAGCAATCAGCCCCAGCATTTT
CSAHRALSNQPQHF
>TRBJ1-2|NA|NA|TRBV2
TGTGCCAGCTTAGGATCTAACTATGGCTACACCTTC
CASLGSNYGYTF
>TRBJ2-4|TRBD2|NA|TRBV11-2
TGTGCCAGCAGCTTAGATAGCGGGAGCGGGGACATTCAGTACTTC
CASSLDSGSGDIQYF
>TRBJ1-1|TRBD1|many|TRBV29-1
TGCAGCGTTGATCAAGGACAGGGAACTGAAGCTTTCTTT
CSVDQGQGTEAFF
>TRBJ2-3|NA|NA|TRBV20-1
TGCAGTGCTAGAGATAAGGCCGGGAAGGCAGATACGCAGTATTTT
CSARDKAGKADTQYF
>TRBJ1-5|TRBD1|NA|TRBV7-6
TGTGCCAGCAGCCTCCAGCAGGGGGGAAACAATCAGCCCCAGCATTTT
CASSLQQGGNNQPQHF
>TRBJ1-2|NA|NA|TRBV4-2
TGTGCCAGCAGCCTTAAGAGGGAAATTAACTATGGCTACACCTTC
CASSLKREINYGYTF
>TRBJ1-1|NA|many|TRBV6-4
TGTGCCAGCAGTATCAACTTCGGGACGGACGCTGAAGCTTTCTTT
CASSINFGTDAEAFF
>TRBJ2-7|NA|many|TRBV7-8
TGTGCCAGCAGCTTAGCGGGAAGGCAGTACTTC
CASSLAGRQYF
>TRBJ1-1|TRBD1|few|TRBV7-9
TGTGCCAGCAGCCCCGGCGGGACAGGGTCAAACACTGAAGCTTTCTTT
CASSPGGTGSNTEAFF
>TRBJ1-1|NA|many|TRBV28
TGTGCCAGCAGTTTTCGGGGGACCTTGAACACTGAAGCTTTCTTT
CASSFRGTLNTEAFF
>TRBJ2-1|TRBD2|few|TRBV7-2
TGTGCCAGCAGCTTAGTGCGGGAGAGCACCAATGAGCAGTTCTTC
CASSLVRESTNEQFF
>TRBJ1-2|TRBD1|few|TRBV12-3/TRBV12-4
TGTGCCAGCAGTTTATTAGGAGGGGGCTACAACTATGGCTACACCTTC
CASSLLGGGYNYGYTF
>TRBJ2-1|NA|NA|TRBV2
TGTGCCAGCAGTTTCAGGGGGGGCACCTACAATGAGCAGTTCTTC
CASSFRGGTYNEQFF
>TRBJ1-2|NA|many|TRBV20-1
TGCAGTGCTCATCTTAACTATGGCTACACCTTC
CSAHLNYGYTF
>TRBJ1-6|NA|few|TRBV20-1
TGCAGTGCTGTCCGGGACCTGGGGAATTCACCCCTCCACTTT
CSAVRDLGNSPLHF
>TRBJ1-1|NA|many|TRBV6-5
TGTGCCACCCAAACAGGGTTTGGTCAGAACACTGAAGCTTTCTTT
CATQTGFGQNTEAFF